This T cell receptor (beta chain) was sequenced during a study of identical twins (dated by TCRdb to the mid-2010s). For the wider study: To test whether fetal clonotypes persist, this study deep-sequenced TCR alpha and beta repertoires from monozygotic twins, from unrelated adults of various ages, and from cord blood. To rule out contamination, the twin experiments were replicated at different times with different library preparation protocols. What the authors observed across the whole study: Compared with coincidental sharing between unrelated individuals, out-of-frame TCR alpha sequences shared between twins showed an excess of sequences with low generation probability. In beta out-of-frame sequences, excess twin sharing was weaker, because having fewer shared sequences lowered the signal-to-noise ratio. Zero-insertion analyses could be partly confounded by invariant T cells such as MAIT and iNKT, although diverse VJ usage argued against such confounding for most clonotypes. Fewer insertions were carried by abundant cord blood beta clonotypes; a weaker similar trend was observed in young adult naive repertoires, while no such trend was observed in memory repertoires. Recombination models systematically underestimated out-of-frame TCR alpha sharing in monozygotic twins but agreed with sharing between unrelated individuals. Conclusions relied on cross-sectional statistical analysis, since the same donors could not be followed over many years.

The receptor library was made with 5' RACE. Sequencing took place on an Illumina HiSeq 2000. A universal primer binding site was added through template switching, and the final cDNA carried a unique molecular identifier so that TCR cDNA molecules could be counted accurately. Specific primers in the conserved constant-segment region were used to synthesize first-strand cDNA for TCR alpha and beta chains. To control for contamination, each cDNA library was double barcoded with a SMART-Mk sample barcode plus Illumina barcodes. TruSeq adapter sequences, together with Illumina sample barcodes, were added in two successive PCR steps. The TCR alpha and beta cDNA libraries were sequenced on the Illumina HiSeq platform using custom primers. For the original study's pipeline: Raw reads were processed with MiGEC to extract unique molecular identifiers, and MiXCR was used to determine CDR3 positions. Recombination models were inferred per individual with the repgenHMM and IGoR tools using an EM algorithm. The tcR package in R was used for shared clonotype analysis, with sharing normalized by the product of cloneset sizes. Out-of-frame nonproductive sequences were analyzed to study raw recombination free of thymic and clonal selection effects. The public sequencing data were trimmed at Q25 with fastp and processed into clonotypes with MiXCR by TCRdb, which kept only in-frame beta chains. Each CDR3 protein gets just one entry, which takes the most common genes and DNA from the rows behind it. The V and J calls come from TCRdb's annotation, not from the publication. Counted in this sample were about 920,000 distinct CDR3 sequences; 9% to 15% of them appeared once. 1.5% to 2% of the sample is in the top ten clones.

Taken from the germline V gene, the CDR1 and CDR2 loops are MDHEN and SYDVKM. The CDR3 contains 13 residues, cysteine and phenylalanine counted. CDR3 DNA is the only sequence kept; it has 39 bases, read in frame from the first base. Trimming at the junction amounts to 7 bases on V and 3 bases on J, and the germline ends lie 12 bases apart. A remark on this clonotype: What antigen it recognizes has not been identified. No much larger clonotype is one base removed from it; base qualities were not supplied.

Every donor in the study was a healthy Caucasian. The twin cohort consisted of three pairs of female monozygotic twins, all aged about 18 to 30 years. RNA for TCR libraries was isolated from peripheral blood mononuclear cells. Separately, the same data were catalogued under a study of yellow fever vaccine responses in identical twins. As described in the second report: According to the authors, the vaccine-induced T cell response in identical twins seemed to be partly convergent and partly specific to each individual. Focusing on identical twins, the study followed the T cell clones that responded to the vaccine, and did so with precision.

The sequence came from a young woman in good health. The chain is assembled from TRBV28 and TRBJ1-1, with TRBD1 tentatively as D gene (5 bases match). Specimen: PBMCs. The DNA sequence is given as TGTGCCAGCACCCAGGGAGGCCACACTGAAGCTTTCTTT. Its protein is CASTQGGHTEAFF.